Below are 10 T cell receptor beta chains sequenced from a single sample in a study of technical replicates of blood from several donors. Repertoires were generated with immunoSEQ multiplex PCR, while TCRdb's copy carries only in-frame clones and drops some. Of about 87,000 clones in the sample, approximately 95% were seen once. Sequenced: T cells isolated from PBMCs. All receptors derive from a human donor in good health.

The gene calls are TRBV5-1 and TRBJ2-6; no reliable D call. In germline, CDR1 is SGHRS, CDR2 YFSETQ. The CDR3 is 16 residues long. The germline V and J ends were trimmed by 4 bases and 1 base, with 12 bases remaining between them. The DNA for the CDR3 is TGCGCCAGCAGCCCAACTGTCTATTCTGGGGCCAACGTCCTGACTTTC. This gives the protein CASSPTVYSGANVLTF.

This chain uses TRBV18 with TRBJ2-7, with a tentative D call TRBD2 (5 bases). CDR1 and CDR2 (germline): KGHSH, LQKENI. Trimming cost V 2 bases and J 4 bases, with 12 bases left between them. The CDR3 contains 14 residues. The CDR3 region is CASSPSPSGYEQYF. In nucleotides, the CDR3 is TGTGCCAGCTCACCAAGTCCTTCGGGGTACGAGCAGTACTTC.

This chain uses TRBV29-1 with TRBJ2-7, with D maybe TRBD2 (5 bases). The CDR3 spans 13 residues. The ends were cut back, 4 bases at V and 0 bases at J, with 10 bases in the middle. CDR1 and CDR2 from the germline V gene are SQVTM and ANQGSEA. The CDR3 bases are TGCAGCGTTGGAACGGGATTCTCCTACGAGCAGTACTTC. The encoded protein is CSVGTGFSYEQYF.

The chain couples TRBV9 to TRBJ2-3; D is ambiguous. Germline CDR1 reads SGDLS; CDR2 reads YYNGEE. This CDR3 is built from 13 residues. V was cut by 4 bases and J by 1 base, with 7 bases left in between. CDR3 nucleotides: TGTGCCAGCAGCCCCGGTCGCACAGATACGCAGTATTTT. It specifies CASSPGRTDTQYF.

This chain uses TRBV30 with TRBJ2-7; D not certain. CDR3 length: 12 residues. Between the trimmed V and J ends, which lost 2 bases and 7 bases, there was a span of 12 bases. Germline V gives CDR1 GTSNPN, CDR2 SVGIG (reference sequence). The CDR3 DNA reads as TGTGCCTGGAGTAACACGGCGGTGGAGCAGTACTTC. It specifies CAWSNTAVEQYF.

DNA for the CDR3: TGTGCCAGCAGCCAAGCTTTTAACGTGGACTTAAGTAAAGAGCCCCAGCATTTT. This translates into CASSQAFNVDLSKEPQHF. V usage is TRBV4-2 and J usage is TRBJ1-5; D is ambiguous. V was trimmed by 1 base and J by 8 bases, leaving 24 bases between them. Germline loops: CDR1 LGHNA, CDR2 YNFKEQ. This CDR3 is built from 18 residues.

This rearrangement joins TRBV10-3 to TRBJ2-3, with 12 bases identical to TRBD2. The CDR3 runs to 18 residues. J gave up 2 bases and V 4 bases, and 10 bases lay outside the gene matches. Germline CDR1 and CDR2: ENHRY and SYGVKD. The chain's CDR3 is CAISGGRLAGDFTDTQYF. The CDR3 DNA reads TGTGCCATCAGTGGGGGAAGACTAGCGGGAGACTTCACAGATACGCAGTATTTT.

V gene TRBV4-1 combines with J gene TRBJ2-2; 10 bases align to TRBD1. V shed 5 bases and J 3 bases; nucleotides not matched to a gene: 6. Germline V gene data show CDR1 as MGHRA and CDR2 as YSYEKL. The CDR3 is 16 residues long. CDR3 sequence reads: CASSKGDRGDTGELFF. CDR3 in DNA: TGCGCCAGCAGCAAGGGGGACAGGGGAGACACCGGGGAGCTGTTTTTT.

The chain recombines TRBV19 with TRBJ1-5; D unresolved. The V and J ends lost 3 bases and 4 bases respectively, with 7 bases between them. The CDR3 consists of 13 residues. CDR1 is LNHDA and CDR2 is SQIVND in the germline V gene (reference sequence). The CDR3 is CASSISPNQPQHF. The CDR3 DNA sequence: TGTGCCAGTAGTATCAGTCCGAATCAGCCCCAGCATTTT.

This rearrangement joins TRBV6-5 to TRBJ2-7, with D possibly being TRBD1 (5 bases). V was shortened by 7 bases and J by 7 bases, with 14 bases between the two germline ends. CDR3 size: 12 residues. Germline V lookup: CDR1 MNHEY, CDR2 SVGAGI. The CDR3 reads CASTSGLREQYF. For the CDR3, the DNA is TGTGCCAGCACCTCAGGGCTCCGGGAGCAGTACTTC.